The present entry profiles one T cell receptor beta chain with its context. Its cognate antigen is unknown. This sample stems from a study of T cells after yellow fever vaccination. TCRdb reprocessed the 5' RACE reads via MiXCR and lists one record per CDR3 protein. The sample includes 170,000 or so distinct CDR3 sequences, 9.3% of them seen just once. Study-wide findings and caveats: The presence of abundant clonotypes contaminating from the bulk population was possible in FACS-sorted repertoires.

The receptor was isolated from a man aged 18 to 29 who received the YFV17D yellow fever vaccine. This specimen was CD8+ T cells sorted from PBMCs, taken 45 days after the yellow fever booster vaccination.

The CDR3 bases are TGTGCCAGCAGTGAACAGGGGGCCGGCAATTCACCCCTCCACTTT. This encodes CASSEQGAGNSPLHF. The chain uses TRBV12-3 or TRBV12-4 and TRBJ1-6; 9 bases are shared with TRBD1. CDR3 size: 15 residues. Trimming removed 5 bases from V and 7 bases from J; junction bases left unmatched: 6.